This paragraph reports one T cell receptor beta chain. Its antigen is not identified. Trimming at V came to 4 bases and at J to 2 bases, leaving 8 bases not matched to a gene. From germline, CDR1 is SGHRS and CDR2 YFSETQ. CDR3 length equals 15 residues. The sample comes from a study of cytomegalovirus exposure and HLA in healthy donors. The donors gave bone marrow, and they were healthy. Primers for the PCR totalled 60 Vbeta and 13 Jbeta. TCRdb keeps only in-frame clones here, not all; method: immunoSEQ multiplex PCR. The specimen's table records 100,000 to 150,000 clones. General study results and limits: Per a prior analysis, the majority of TCR beta V segments were productive roughly 90% or roughly 30% of the time.

The material sequenced was PBMCs. The V and J genes are TRBV5-1 and TRBJ1-1; 7 bases are a match to TRBD1. This receptor was obtained from a man younger than 35 in good health and CMV-seronegative. As DNA, the CDR3 is TGCGCCAGCAGCATGAAGAGGGACAGTAACACTGAAGCTTTCTTT. It codes for CASSMKRDSNTEAFF.